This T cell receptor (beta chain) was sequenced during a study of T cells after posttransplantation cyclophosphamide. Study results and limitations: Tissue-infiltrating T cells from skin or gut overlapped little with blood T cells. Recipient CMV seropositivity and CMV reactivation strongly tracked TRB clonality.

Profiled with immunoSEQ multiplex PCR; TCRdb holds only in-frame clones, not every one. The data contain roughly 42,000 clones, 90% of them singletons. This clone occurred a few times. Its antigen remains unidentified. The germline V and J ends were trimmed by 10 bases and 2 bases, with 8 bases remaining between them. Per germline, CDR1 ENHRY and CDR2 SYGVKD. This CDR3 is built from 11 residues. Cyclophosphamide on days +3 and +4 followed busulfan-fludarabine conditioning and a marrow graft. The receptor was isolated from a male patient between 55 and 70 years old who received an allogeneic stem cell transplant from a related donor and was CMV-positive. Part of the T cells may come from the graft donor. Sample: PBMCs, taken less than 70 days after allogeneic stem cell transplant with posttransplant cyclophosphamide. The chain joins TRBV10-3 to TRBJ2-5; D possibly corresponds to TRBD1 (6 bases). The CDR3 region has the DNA TGTGCCACCGGACAGCAAGAGACCCAGTACTTC. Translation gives CATGQQETQYF.